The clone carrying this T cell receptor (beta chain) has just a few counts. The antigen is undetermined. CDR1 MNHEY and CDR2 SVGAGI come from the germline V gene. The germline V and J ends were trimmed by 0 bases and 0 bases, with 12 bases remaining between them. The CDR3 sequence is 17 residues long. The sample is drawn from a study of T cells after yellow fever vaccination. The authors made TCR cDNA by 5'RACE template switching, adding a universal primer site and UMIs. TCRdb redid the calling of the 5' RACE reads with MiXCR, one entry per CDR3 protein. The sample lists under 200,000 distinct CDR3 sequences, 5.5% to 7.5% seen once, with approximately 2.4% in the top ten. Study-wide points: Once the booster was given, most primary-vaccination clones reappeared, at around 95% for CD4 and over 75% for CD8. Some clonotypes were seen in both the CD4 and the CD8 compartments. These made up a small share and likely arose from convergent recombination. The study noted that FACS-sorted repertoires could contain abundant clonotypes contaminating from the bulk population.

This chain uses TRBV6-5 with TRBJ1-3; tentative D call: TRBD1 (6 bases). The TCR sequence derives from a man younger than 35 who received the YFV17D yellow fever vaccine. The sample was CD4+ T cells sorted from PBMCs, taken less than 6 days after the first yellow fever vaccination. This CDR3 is CASSYSSGADSGNTIYF. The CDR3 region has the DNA TGTGCCAGCAGTTACTCTTCAGGGGCCGACTCTGGAAACACCATATATTTT.